Below, 19 T cell receptor beta chains from the same sample are listed, as sequenced in a study of CD8+ T cells in alopecia areata. cDNA prepared by RNA extraction and subsequent reverse transcription served as the template for sequencing. Using immunoSEQ multiplex PCR, the repertoire was profiled, and TCRdb retains in-frame clones only, with some absent. Singletons are absent from the sample, which has 290,000 or so clones. The sorting of pooled cutaneous lymph node cells relied on CD4, CD8alpha, NKG2D, NKG2ACE and other markers. The sample consisted of CD4+ T cells sorted from a lymph node. The receptors come from a C3H/HeJ mouse with alopecia areata. The strain's MHC haplotype is H2-k.

This clone has just a few counts. The genes and germline here are from mouse. The read terminates 4 residues before the CDR3 end, so the remaining end is supplied by the germline J gene. The chain couples TRBV31 to TRBJ2-4, with D perhaps assigned TRBD1 or TRBD2 (6 bases each). The CDR3 runs 13 residues. Trimming removed 0 bases at V and 2 bases at J, with 6 bases between. Germline values: CDR1 GKSSPN, CDR2 SITVG. CDR3 DNA (partial): TGTGCCTGGAGTCTGGGGGCTCAAAAC. It yields the protein CAWSLGAQN. The whole CDR3 is CAWSLGAQNTLYF.

Comment on this clone: The genes and germline here are from mouse. The read is 4 residues too short to cover the CDR3 end, so that end is filled in from the germline J gene. In the same sample, other DNA sequences code for this CDR3. This chain links TRBV31 with TRBJ2-2; TRBD2 might be the D (5 bases). This CDR3 is 15 amino acids long. Trimming took off 0 bases at V and 0 bases at J, with 8 bases between the two ends. Germline lookup yields CDR1 GKSSPN and CDR2 SITVG. The CDR3 DNA, read in part, is TGTGCCTGGAGTCTCGGCTGGGCAAACACCGGG. It codes for CAWSLGWANTG. Given in full, the CDR3 is CAWSLGWANTGQLYF.

This clone turned up a few times. The genes are named according to mouse. The observed sequence ends 3 residues before the CDR3 terminus, with the missing tail filled in from the germline J gene. The sample contains more than one DNA sequence encoding this CDR3. The chain carries TRBV19 and TRBJ1-6; 9 nucleotides line up with TRBD1. TRBJ1-6 belongs to the ORF category, with a function that is uncertain. The CDR3 covers 14 residues. Trimming at V came to 6 bases and at J to 3 bases, leaving 1 base not matched to a gene. Germline V gene data show CDR1 as FNHDT and CDR2 as SITEND (reference sequence). The CDR3 bases that were read are TGTGCCAGCAAGGGACAGGGCTATAATTCGCCC. Translation gives CASKGQGYNSP. In full, the CDR3 reads CASKGQGYNSPLYF.

As regards this clone: Gene and germline names: mouse. Read sequence stops 4 residues before the CDR3 end, and the germline J gene provides the missing end. The gene calls are TRBV19 and TRBJ1-2; 7 nucleotides line up with TRBD1. The V gene end was trimmed by 3 bases and the J gene end by 3 bases; junction bases not matched to a gene: 5. CDR3 size: 14 residues. Germline CDR1 and CDR2: FNHDT and SITEND (reference sequence). The CDR3 region is CASSTTGPDSDYTF. The DNA read from the CDR3 is TGTGCCAGCAGTACGACAGGGCCGGACTCC.

There are a few counts of this clone. Gene names and germline match the mouse. Read sequence stops 4 residues before the CDR3 end, and the germline J gene provides the missing end. J is TRBJ2-1 and V is TRBV14; 7 bases are shared with TRBD1. The CDR3 covers 14 residues. Trimming removed 5 bases from V and 4 bases from J; junction bases left unmatched: 6. CDR1 and CDR2 (germline): SGHDT, FRDEAV. The CDR3 bases that were read are TGTGCCAGCAGCCCGACAGGGAGGTATGCT. This encodes CASSPTGRYA. The whole CDR3 reads CASSPTGRYAEQFF.

Comment on this clone: Gene names are the mouse ones. The observed sequence ends 4 residues before the CDR3 terminus, with the missing tail filled in from the germline J gene. V is TRBV13-2 and J is TRBJ2-1, with 7 bases identical to TRBD1. CDR3 size: 13 residues. J gave up 0 bases and V 6 bases, and 0 bases lay outside the gene matches. The V gene's germline CDR1 is NNHNN and CDR2 SYGAGS (reference sequence). The CDR3 loop is CASDRGNYAEQFF. The CDR3 bases that were read are TGTGCCAGCGACAGGGGTAACTATGCT.

This clone was picked up a small number of times. All gene names here are mouse names. The missing CDR3 end, 4 residues past where the read stops, is filled in from the germline J gene. The genes are TRBV13-2 and TRBJ2-2; D is possibly TRBD1 (6 bases). In germline, CDR1 is NNHNN, CDR2 SYGAGS (reference sequence). Trimming removed 5 bases at V and 2 bases at J, with 13 bases between. This CDR3 is 15 amino acids long. The sequenced part of the CDR3 DNA is TGTGCCAGCGGGCCGCCCAGGGGCAACACCGGG. It encodes CASGPPRGNTG. The full CDR3 reads CASGPPRGNTGQLYF.

This clone was seen only a few times. Germline and genes here are mouse. The CDR3 is cut off 3 residues early in the read; its end comes from the germline J gene. The rearrangement joins TRBV4 to TRBJ1-6; TRBD1 matches at 10 bases. TRBJ1-6 is marked as an open reading frame, function uncertain. The CDR3 loop spans 13 amino acids. CDR1 is LGHDT and CDR2 is YNNKQL in the germline V gene (reference sequence). CDR3 protein: CASSSWDRGPLYF. CDR3 bases read: TGTGCCAGCAGCTCCTGGGACAGGGGCCCC.

In the case of this clone: Here the gene names and germline are mouse. The read stops 4 residues short of the end of the CDR3; the missing end is completed from the germline J gene. V and J are TRBV13-1 and TRBJ2-1, with unresolved D. The CDR3 has 14 residues. The V and J ends lost 0 bases and 4 bases respectively, with 8 bases between them. Per the germline V gene, CDR1 is NSHNY and CDR2 is SYGAGN. CDR3 sequence reads: CASSDVLIYAEQFF. CDR3 DNA, as far as it was read: TGTGCCAGCAGTGATGTACTGATATATGCT.

This clone was observed many times. Genes and germline come from the mouse. Read sequence stops 4 residues before the CDR3 end, and the germline J gene provides the missing end. The V gene is TRBV13-2, the J gene TRBJ2-1; 11 positions match TRBD2. Germline V lookup: CDR1 NNHNN, CDR2 SYGAGS (reference sequence). The CDR3 sequence is 15 residues long. Trimming removed 5 bases from V and 4 bases from J; junction bases left unmatched: 5. The CDR3 loop is CASGLGLGGYAEQFF. Incomplete CDR3 DNA: TGTGCCAGCGGCCTCGGACTGGGGGGTTATGCT.

Comment on this clone: Gene names and germline refer to mouse. The read stops 4 residues short of the end of the CDR3; the missing end is completed from the germline J gene. This chain joins TRBV19 and TRBJ1-1; 8 bases fit TRBD1. V lost 9 bases and J lost 1; bases outside the gene matches: 2. Germline-derived CDR1 and CDR2 are FNHDT and SITEND (reference sequence). The CDR3 runs to 12 residues. CDR3 DNA, as far as it was read: TGTGCCACAACAGGGGGGAACACA. Its protein product is CATTGGNT. The whole CDR3 protein reads CATTGGNTEVFF.

There are a few counts of this clone. Mouse gene names and germline throughout. The observed sequence ends 4 residues before the CDR3 terminus, with the missing tail filled in from the germline J gene. The same CDR3 arises from other DNA sequences in this sample as well. V and J are TRBV1 and TRBJ2-4, with TRBD2 matching over 7 bases. In germline, CDR1 is NSQYPW, CDR2 LRSPGD (reference sequence). The CDR3 contains 13 residues. The CDR3 DNA, read in part, is TGCACCTGCAGTGCAGACTGGGGGAAC. It is translated as CTCSADWGN. The entire CDR3 protein is CTCSADWGNTLYF. Using reference TRBV1 and TRBJ2-4 for the parts outside the CDR3, the full variable domain is VTLLEQNPRWRLVPRGQAVNLRCILKNSQYPWMSWYQQDLQKQLQWLFTLRSPGDKEVKSLPGADYLATRVTDTELRLQVANMSQGRTLYCTCSADWGNTLYFGAGTRLSVL.

This clone has just a few counts. Here the gene names and germline are mouse. Read coverage stops 4 residues before the CDR3 terminus; the germline J gene supplies the remainder. Within the sample, other DNA sequences also encode this same CDR3. V usage is TRBV13-1 and J usage is TRBJ1-1, with D perhaps matching TRBD1 (6 bases). The CDR3 sequence is 13 residues long. Germline V CDR1 and CDR2: NSHNY, SYGAGN. V lost 5 bases to trimming and J lost 1 base, with 9 bases between them. Partial CDR3 DNA: TGTGCCAGCAGCGCGACAGGGAACACA. Amino acid sequence: CASSATGNT. The CDR3 reads in full as CASSATGNTEVFF.

This clone was counted only a few times. Genes and germline are mouse. The sequence runs out 4 residues before the end of the CDR3; the remainder is reconstructed from the germline J gene. V usage is TRBV1 and J usage is TRBJ2-2; 9 bases map to TRBD1. The CDR3 totals 14 residues. Germline V gene data show CDR1 as NSQYPW and CDR2 as LRSPGD (reference sequence). The junction had 4 bases not matched to a gene; V was cut back by 7 bases and J by 4 bases. The CDR3 loop reads CTCTLTGGTGQLYF. Partial CDR3 DNA: TGCACCTGCACCCTGACAGGGGGCACCGGG.

This clone has just a few counts. Any gene name here is a mouse gene name. From the germline J gene comes the end of the CDR3, since the read stops 4 residues before it. This CDR3 is also generated by other DNA sequences in the sample. The gene calls are TRBV19 and TRBJ2-3; 10 bases align to TRBD1. Germline trimming cut 5 bases from V and 3 bases from J; bases unmatched to any gene: 3. The CDR3 consists of 14 residues. Germline CDR1 FNHDT, CDR2 SITEND (reference sequence). CDR3 loop: CASRPGQGAETLYF. The CDR3 DNA, read in part, is TGTGCCAGCAGGCCGGGACAGGGGGCAGAA. The full variable domain, with the rest looked up from reference TRBV19 and TRBJ2-3, is GGIITQTPKFLIGQEGQKLTLKCQQNFNHDTMYWYRQDSGKGLRLIYYSITENDLQKGDLSEGYDASREKKSSFSLTVTSAQKNEMAVFLCASRPGQGAETLYFGSGTRLTVL.

A few counts support this clone. Gene names refer to mouse genes. From the germline J gene comes the end of the CDR3, since the read stops 4 residues before it. This sequence joins TRBV1 and TRBJ1-1, with a possible D match to TRBD1 (5 bases). Germline V gene sequence: CDR1 NSQYPW, CDR2 LRSPGD (reference sequence). CDR3 length equals 14 residues. Trimming cost V 2 bases and J 1 base, with 8 bases left between them. The DNA read from the CDR3 is TGCACCTGCAGTGCATATGGGGGAAACACA. Protein: CTCSAYGGNT. The complete CDR3 reads CTCSAYGGNTEVFF.

This clone was detected a few times. The gene symbols are mouse symbols. Sequencing ends 4 residues short of the CDR3 end; the germline J gene provides the rest. The rearrangement joins TRBV1 to TRBJ2-1; TRBD1 agrees at 7 bases. The CDR3 is 14 residues long. The V gene end was trimmed by 1 base and the J gene end by 4 bases; junction bases not matched to a gene: 1. Germline V gene sequence: CDR1 NSQYPW, CDR2 LRSPGD (reference sequence). CDR3 DNA, as far as it was read: TGCACCTGCAGTGCAGCCAGGGGGTATGCT. Translated, it gives CTCSAARGYA. The complete CDR3 reads CTCSAARGYAEQFF.

On this clone itself: Mouse names are used for the genes. The sequenced CDR3 bases are TGCACCTGCAGTGCAGACGGGACAGGGAAATAT. It specifies CTCSADGTGKY. Given in full, the CDR3 is CTCSADGTGKYEQYF. The V call is TRBV1, the J call TRBJ2-7; 9 bases line up with TRBD1. From the germline J gene comes the end of the CDR3, since the read stops 4 residues before it. The germline V gene encodes CDR1 NSQYPW and CDR2 LRSPGD (reference sequence). The CDR3 has 15 amino acids.

A word on this clone: Genes and germline come from the mouse. From the germline J gene comes the end of the CDR3, since the read stops 4 residues before it. The V and J genes are TRBV13-3 and TRBJ2-4, with D perhaps matching TRBD1 (5 bases). From germline, CDR1 is NNHDY and CDR2 SYVADS. The CDR3 consists of 12 residues. CDR3 DNA (partial): TGTGCCAGCAGTGACCAGGGAAAC. Protein product: CASSDQGN. The complete CDR3 sequence is CASSDQGNTLYF.